This is a list of T cell receptor beta chains from one sample in a study of blood T cell repertoires in COVID-19. Generated by immunoSEQ multiplex PCR, the TCRdb table keeps only in-frame clones and is missing some. The sample yields around 250,000 clones, roughly 85% seen once. Sequencing used peripheral blood. The source of these receptors is a man aged 50 to 60 with active or convalescent COVID-19. Each CDR3 is given with its conserved first and last residue. The D gene is left open where the match is weak. Not every row has a clone size; where given, it reads once, few, many or a size class.

J gene	clone size	D gene	V gene	CDR3 protein	CDR3 DNA
TRBJ1-1	once	TRBD1	TRBV7-3	CASSLWTGGVRNTEAFF	TGTGCCAGCAGCTTATGGACAGGGGGCGTCCGAAACACTGAAGCTTTCTTT
TRBJ2-1	.	TRBD2	TRBV11-3	CASSSNSGRFGNEQFF	TGTGCCAGCAGCTCCAATAGCGGGAGATTTGGAAATGAGCAGTTCTTC
TRBJ2-7	.	.	TRBV3-1/TRBV3-2	CASSQLCSYEQYF	TGTGCCAGCAGCCAATTATGCTCCTACGAGCAGTACTTC
TRBJ2-5	.	.	TRBV9	CASSVDEWGRRETQYF	TGTGCCAGCAGCGTAGACGAATGGGGGCGGCGAGAGACCCAGTACTTC
TRBJ2-7	.	TRBD1	TRBV19	CASRRSAGGSYEQYF	TGTGCCAGTAGGAGAAGTGCAGGGGGCTCCTACGAGCAGTACTTC
TRBJ2-1	.	.	TRBV6-2/TRBV6-3	CASSTNQNEQFF	TGTGCCAGCAGCACCAACCAGAATGAGCAGTTCTTC
TRBJ2-7	.	TRBD1	TRBV30	CAWGGQGSYEQYF	TGTGCCTGGGGTGGACAGGGGTCCTACGAGCAGTACTTC
TRBJ2-3	.	.	TRBV29-1	CSVGTQIDTQYF	TGCAGCGTTGGGACACAGATAGATACGCAGTATTTT
TRBJ2-2	.	TRBD2	TRBV10-3	CAIRSGGAPPGELFF	TGTGCCATCAGGTCGGGAGGGGCCCCACCCGGGGAGCTGTTTTTT
TRBJ2-7	.	TRBD1	TRBV5-6	CASSFLGQGSDEQYF	TGTGCCAGCAGCTTCCTGGGACAGGGATCGGACGAGCAGTACTTC
TRBJ2-7	.	TRBD1	TRBV5-1	CASSVGPQGIYEQYF	TGCGCCAGCAGCGTGGGGCCACAGGGGATCTACGAGCAGTACTTC
TRBJ2-7	.	.	TRBV7-2	CASQSHGGPYEQYF	TGTGCCAGCCAGAGTCATGGAGGCCCCTACGAGCAGTACTTC
TRBJ2-1	.	TRBD2	TRBV7-8	CASSFGLAGVGEQFF	TGTGCCAGCAGCTTCGGACTAGCGGGAGTTGGTGAGCAGTTCTTC
TRBJ1-1	.	.	TRBV6-5	CASSSTGLEAFF	TGTGCCAGCAGTTCAACAGGGTTGGAAGCTTTCTTT
TRBJ2-3	.	TRBD2	TRBV7-8	CASNPGGRAGDTQYF	TGTGCCAGCAACCCCGGCGGGAGGGCCGGAGATACGCAGTATTTT
TRBJ2-6	.	TRBD2	TRBV30	CAWRGGSSGANVLTF	TGTGCCTGGAGGGGGGGGTCCTCTGGGGCCAACGTCCTGACTTTC
TRBJ1-5	.	.	TRBV29-1	CSVHPCATVLSNQPQHF	TGCAGCGTTCACCCCTGCGCGACAGTCCTGAGCAATCAGCCCCAGCATTTT
TRBJ1-2	.	TRBD1	TRBV18	CASSPLQGAGSPYGYTF	TGTGCCAGCTCACCTTTACAGGGGGCTGGGTCCCCGTATGGCTACACCTTC
TRBJ1-5	.	TRBD1	TRBV12-3/TRBV12-4	CASSFGQGEPQHF	TGTGCCAGCAGTTTCGGACAGGGGGAGCCCCAGCATTTT
TRBJ2-5	.	TRBD2	TRBV5-1	CATASGGSGETQYF	TGCGCCACCGCCTCGGGAGGGTCGGGAGAGACCCAGTACTTC
TRBJ1-6	few	TRBD1	TRBV19	CASSDFGQANSPLHF	TGTGCCAGTAGTGACTTCGGACAGGCTAATTCACCCCTCCACTTT
TRBJ2-3	.	.	TRBV4-1	CASRGQPDTQYF	TGCGCCAGCAGGGGCCAGCCAGATACGCAGTATTTT
TRBJ1-2	once	TRBD1	TRBV7-2	CASIKIGTGSSSEGYTF	TGTGCCAGCATAAAAATCGGGACAGGGTCCTCCTCGGAGGGCTACACCTTC
TRBJ1-2	.	TRBD1	TRBV7-9	CASSPRQGGTYYGYTF	TGTGCCAGCAGCCCACGACAGGGGGGAACTTATTATGGCTACACCTTC
TRBJ2-7	.	TRBD2	TRBV9	CASSVGLAAEQYF	TGTGCCAGCAGCGTCGGACTAGCGGCCGAGCAGTACTTC
TRBJ2-5	.	.	TRBV7-9	CASSGSLGPSGAQYF	TGTGCCAGCAGCGGTTCACTAGGCCCGTCGGGGGCCCAGTACTTC
TRBJ1-1	.	TRBD1	TRBV4-1	CASSQVQAGGPEAFF	TGCGCCAGCAGCCAAGTTCAGGCAGGGGGCCCTGAAGCTTTCTTT
TRBJ2-7	.	TRBD2	TRBV4-1	CASSQGLAGDYEQYF	TGCGCCAGCAGCCAAGGACTAGCGGGGGATTACGAGCAGTACTTC
TRBJ1-1	.	.	TRBV14	CASRLTGSKNTEAFF	TGTGCCAGCAGACTAACAGGGAGTAAGAACACTGAAGCTTTCTTT
TRBJ1-1	.	.	TRBV6-5	CASSYSWTLNTEAFF	TGTGCCAGCAGTTACTCGTGGACATTGAACACTGAAGCTTTCTTT
TRBJ2-7	.	TRBD2	TRBV3-1/TRBV3-2	CASSPSGGSYEQYF	TGTGCCAGCAGCCCTAGCGGTGGGTCCTACGAGCAGTACTTC
TRBJ1-1	.	.	TRBV7-2	CASSLGQGFEAFF	TGTGCCAGCAGCTTAGGCCAGGGGTTTGAAGCTTTCTTT
TRBJ1-6	.	.	TRBV11-2	CASSPLGEGNSPLHF	TGTGCCAGCAGCCCCCTCGGGGAGGGAAATTCACCCCTCCACTTT
TRBJ2-6	.	.	TRBV4-1	CASSLPPRGANVLTF	TGCGCCAGCAGCCTACCGCCGCGGGGGGCCAACGTCCTGACTTTC
TRBJ1-2	few	TRBD1	TRBV7-2	CASSGDRGSGYTF	TGTGCCAGCAGCGGAGACAGGGGCAGTGGCTACACCTTC
TRBJ1-1	.	.	TRBV7-9	CASSLEGVERRTEAFF	TGTGCCAGCAGCTTAGAAGGGGTTGAACGTAGAACTGAAGCTTTCTTT
TRBJ1-2	.	TRBD1	TRBV14	CASSPGTAIYGYTF	TGTGCCAGCAGCCCAGGGACAGCTATCTATGGCTACACCTTC
TRBJ2-2	.	TRBD1	TRBV7-6	CASSLGTGNTGELFF	TGTGCCAGCAGTCTCGGGACAGGGAACACCGGGGAGCTGTTTTTT
TRBJ2-7	few	TRBD1	TRBV7-2	CASSLTGFRDRVGEQYF	TGTGCCAGCAGCCTGACGGGGTTCCGGGACAGGGTGGGAGAGCAGTACTTC
TRBJ2-3	.	TRBD1	TRBV7-2	CASSLLGQGADTQYF	TGTGCCAGCAGCTTATTAGGACAGGGCGCAGATACGCAGTATTTT
TRBJ2-1	.	TRBD2	TRBV2	CASSELAGANNEQFF	TGTGCCAGCAGTGAGCTAGCGGGAGCAAACAATGAGCAGTTCTTC
TRBJ2-1	.	TRBD2	TRBV4-1	CASSLGGLAELISYNEQFF	TGCGCCAGCAGCCTGGGGGGACTAGCGGAGTTAATCTCCTACAATGAGCAGTTCTTC
TRBJ2-3	.	TRBD2	TRBV9	CASSPRSEVLAGITDTQYF	TGTGCCAGCAGCCCCCGTAGCGAAGTGCTAGCGGGGATCACAGATACGCAGTATTTT
TRBJ1-4	.	.	TRBV30	CAWSVAGSRTNEKLFF	TGTGCCTGGAGTGTGGCCGGGAGTCGAACTAATGAAAAACTGTTTTTT
TRBJ1-1	.	.	TRBV14	CASSQAQGTEAFF	TGTGCCAGCAGCCAAGCCCAGGGGACTGAAGCTTTCTTT
TRBJ2-7	.	TRBD1	TRBV4-3	CASSQDYRGRAYEQYF	TGCGCCAGCAGCCAAGACTACAGGGGACGGGCCTACGAGCAGTACTTC
TRBJ1-5	.	.	TRBV28	CASSLGFSNQPQHF	TGTGCCAGCAGTTTGGGCTTTAGCAATCAGCCCCAGCATTTT
TRBJ2-1	.	.	TRBV7-9	CASSFTSGQAVNEQFF	TGTGCCAGCAGCTTTACGTCGGGACAAGCAGTCAATGAGCAGTTCTTC
TRBJ2-5	.	TRBD2	TRBV15	CATRRGVKETQYF	TGTGCCACCAGGCGGGGGGTAAAGGAGACCCAGTACTTC
TRBJ1-6	.	TRBD1	TRBV6-5	CASSYSYRGGSPLHF	TGTGCCAGCAGTTACTCGTACAGGGGGGGTTCACCCCTCCACTTT
TRBJ2-2	.	.	TRBV19	CASRNRDGELFF	TGTGCCAGTAGAAATAGAGACGGGGAGCTGTTTTTT
TRBJ1-3	few	.	TRBV18	CASSPQTGSGNTIYF	TGTGCCAGCTCACCGCAAACAGGCTCTGGAAACACCATATATTTT
TRBJ2-4	.	.	TRBV27	CASSLKDGGIQYF	TGTGCCAGCAGTTTGAAGGATGGCGGCATTCAGTACTTC
TRBJ2-4	.	TRBD1	TRBV29-1	CSTTTPDRGKNIQYF	TGCAGCACAACCACGCCGGACAGGGGGAAAAACATTCAGTACTTC
TRBJ1-5	.	.	TRBV30	CAWSEQSNQPQHF	TGTGCCTGGAGTGAACAGAGCAATCAGCCCCAGCATTTT
TRBJ2-4	.	.	TRBV11-2	CASSLNVARAVDIQYF	TGTGCCAGCAGCTTAAATGTGGCCAGGGCGGTGGACATTCAGTACTTC
TRBJ2-1	few	.	TRBV4-2	CASSQVGSDLYNEQFF	TGTGCCAGCAGCCAAGTAGGCAGCGATCTTTACAATGAGCAGTTCTTC